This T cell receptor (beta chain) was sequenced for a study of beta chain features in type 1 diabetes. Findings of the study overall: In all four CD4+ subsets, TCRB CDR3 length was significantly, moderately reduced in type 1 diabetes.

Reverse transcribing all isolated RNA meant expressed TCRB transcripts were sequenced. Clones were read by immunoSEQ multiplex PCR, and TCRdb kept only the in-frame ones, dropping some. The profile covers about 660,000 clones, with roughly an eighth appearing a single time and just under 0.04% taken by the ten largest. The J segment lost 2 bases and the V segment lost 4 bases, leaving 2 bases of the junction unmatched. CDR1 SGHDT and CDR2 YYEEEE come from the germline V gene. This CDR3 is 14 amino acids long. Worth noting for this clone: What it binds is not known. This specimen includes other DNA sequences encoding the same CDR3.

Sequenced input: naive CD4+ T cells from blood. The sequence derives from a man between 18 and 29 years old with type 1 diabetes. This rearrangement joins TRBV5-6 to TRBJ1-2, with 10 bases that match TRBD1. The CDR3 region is CASSLGQGNYGYTF. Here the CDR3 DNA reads TGTGCCAGCAGCCTGGGACAGGGGAACTATGGCTACACCTTC.